This TCR beta chain was identified during a study of response to subunit inactivated influenza vaccine. Notes on the study in general: A suggestion made by the authors is that each seasonal influenza vaccination recruits few new T cells.

Note on this clonotype: Its target is unknown.

Using its own MiXCR run on the RT-PCR reads, TCRdb lists one record per CDR3 protein. This table holds approximately 680,000 distinct CDR3 sequences, more than 15% found once. The J segment lost 7 bases and the V segment lost 7 bases, leaving 11 bases of the junction unmatched. This CDR3 is built from 15 residues. Germline V gives CDR1 MNHEY, CDR2 SVGEGT. The origin of this receptor is a man between 45 and 60 years old who received an inactivated influenza vaccine. The rearrangement uses TRBV6-2 or TRBV6-3 and TRBJ2-7; 12 nucleotides match TRBD1. The sample consisted of PBMCs from blood, taken 12 days after vaccination. CDR3 coding DNA: TGTGCCAGCATCCTCCGGGGACAGGGGGCGTGGGAGCAGTACTTC. Amino acids: CASILRGQGAWEQYF.